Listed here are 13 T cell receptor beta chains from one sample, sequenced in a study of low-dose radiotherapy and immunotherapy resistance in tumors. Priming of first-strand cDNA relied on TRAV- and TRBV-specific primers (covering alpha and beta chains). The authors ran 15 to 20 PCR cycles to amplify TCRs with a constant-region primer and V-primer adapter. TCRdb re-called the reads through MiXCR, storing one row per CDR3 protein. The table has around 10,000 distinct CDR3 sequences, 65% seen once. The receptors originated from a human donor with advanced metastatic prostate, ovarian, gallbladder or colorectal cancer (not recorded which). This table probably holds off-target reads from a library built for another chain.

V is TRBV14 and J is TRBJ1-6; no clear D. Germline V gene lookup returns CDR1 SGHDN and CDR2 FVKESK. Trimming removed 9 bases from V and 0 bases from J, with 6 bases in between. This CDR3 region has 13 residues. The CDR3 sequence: CASKDSYNSPLHF. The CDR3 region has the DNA TGTGCCAGTAAGGACTCCTATAATTCACCCCTCCACTTT.

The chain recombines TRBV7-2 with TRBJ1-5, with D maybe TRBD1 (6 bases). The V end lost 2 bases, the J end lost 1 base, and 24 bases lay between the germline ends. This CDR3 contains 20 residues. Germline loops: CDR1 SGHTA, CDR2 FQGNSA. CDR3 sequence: CASSLPNFPGHGGSNQPQHF. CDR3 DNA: TGTGCCAGCAGCTTACCCAACTTTCCGGGACATGGTGGCAGCAATCAGCCCCAGCATTTT.

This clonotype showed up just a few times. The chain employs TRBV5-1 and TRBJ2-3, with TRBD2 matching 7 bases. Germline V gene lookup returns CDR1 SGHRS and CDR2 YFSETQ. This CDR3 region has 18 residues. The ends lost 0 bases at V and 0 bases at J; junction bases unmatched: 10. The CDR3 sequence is CASSLDPRASGSTDTQYF. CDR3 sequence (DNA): TGCGCCAGCAGCTTGGACCCCCGGGCTAGCGGTAGCACAGATACGCAGTATTTT. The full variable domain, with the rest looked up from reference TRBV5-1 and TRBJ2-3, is KAGVTQTPRYLIKTRGQQVTLSCSPISGHRSVSWYQQTPGQGLQFLFEYFSETQRNKGNFPGRFSGRQFSNSRSEMNVSTLELGDSALYLCASSLDPRASGSTDTQYFGPGTRLTVL.

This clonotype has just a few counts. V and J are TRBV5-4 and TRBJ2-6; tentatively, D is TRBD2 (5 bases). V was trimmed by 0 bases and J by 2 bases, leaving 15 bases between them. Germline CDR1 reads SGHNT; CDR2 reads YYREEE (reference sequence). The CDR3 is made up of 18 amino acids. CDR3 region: CASSLGLAPAPGANVLTF. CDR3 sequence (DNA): TGTGCCAGCAGCTTGGGGCTAGCCCCAGCCCCTGGGGCCAACGTCCTGACTTTC.

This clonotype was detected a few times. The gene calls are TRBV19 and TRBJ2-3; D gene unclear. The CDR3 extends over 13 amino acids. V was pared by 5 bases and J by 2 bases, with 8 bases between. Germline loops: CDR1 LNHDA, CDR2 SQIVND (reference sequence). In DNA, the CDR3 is TGTGCCAGTAGTGTGACTTCCACAGATACGCAGTATTTT. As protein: CASSVTSTDTQYF.

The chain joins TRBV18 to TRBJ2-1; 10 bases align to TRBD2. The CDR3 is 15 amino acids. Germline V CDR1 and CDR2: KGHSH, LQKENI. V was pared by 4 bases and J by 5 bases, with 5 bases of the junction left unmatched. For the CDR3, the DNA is TGTGCCAGCTCACAAAGCGGGAGGGCCCACAATGAGCAGTTCTTC. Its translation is CASSQSGRAHNEQFF.

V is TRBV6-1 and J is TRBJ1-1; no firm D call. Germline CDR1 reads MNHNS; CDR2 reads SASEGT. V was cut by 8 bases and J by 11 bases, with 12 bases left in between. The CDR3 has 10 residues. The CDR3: CASGEARAFF. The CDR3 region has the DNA TGTGCCAGCGGAGAGGCCAGGGCTTTCTTT.

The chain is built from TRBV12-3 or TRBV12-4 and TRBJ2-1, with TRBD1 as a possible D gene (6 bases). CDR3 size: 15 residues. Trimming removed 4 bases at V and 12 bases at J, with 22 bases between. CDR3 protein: CASSSSDPGVNRQFF. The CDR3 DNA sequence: TGTGCCAGCAGTTCCAGCGACCCAGGGGTGAATAGGCAGTTCTTC.

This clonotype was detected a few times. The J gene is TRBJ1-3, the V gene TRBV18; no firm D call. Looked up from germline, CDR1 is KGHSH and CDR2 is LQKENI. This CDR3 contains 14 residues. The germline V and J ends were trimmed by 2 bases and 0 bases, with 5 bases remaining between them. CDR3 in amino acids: CASSPFRSGNTIYF. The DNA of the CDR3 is TGTGCCAGCTCACCATTTCGCTCTGGAAACACCATATATTTT.

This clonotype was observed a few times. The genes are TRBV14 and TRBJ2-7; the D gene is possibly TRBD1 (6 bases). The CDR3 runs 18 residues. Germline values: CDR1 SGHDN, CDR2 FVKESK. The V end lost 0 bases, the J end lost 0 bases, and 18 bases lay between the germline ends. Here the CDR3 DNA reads TGTGCCAGCAGCCAAGATCCCCCCAAGGGGACAAGCTCCTACGAGCAGTACTTC. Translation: CASSQDPPKGTSSYEQYF.

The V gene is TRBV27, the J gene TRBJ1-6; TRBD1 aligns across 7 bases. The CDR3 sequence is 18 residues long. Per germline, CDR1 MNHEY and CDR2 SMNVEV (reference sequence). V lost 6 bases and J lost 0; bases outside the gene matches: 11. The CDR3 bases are TGTGCCAGCAGCTCAAAGGGGGCCCCCAGCTCCTATAATTCACCCCTCCACTTT. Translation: CASSSKGAPSSYNSPLHF.

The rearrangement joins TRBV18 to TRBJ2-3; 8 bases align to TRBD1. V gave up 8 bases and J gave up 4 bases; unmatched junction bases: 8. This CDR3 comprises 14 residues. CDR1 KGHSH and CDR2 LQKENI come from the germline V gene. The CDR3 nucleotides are TGTGCCAGCACGAATCGACAGGGGTCAGATACGCAGTATTTT. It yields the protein CASTNRQGSDTQYF.

CDR3 sequence (DNA): TGTGCCAGCAGTTTAAAGACAGGGACAACACCCCTCCACTTT. This gives the protein CASSLKTGTTPLHF. The genes are TRBV12-3 or TRBV12-4 and TRBJ1-6, with 7 bases that match TRBD1. V gave up 2 bases and J gave up 11 bases; unmatched junction bases: 6. The CDR3 contains 14 residues.